This T cell receptor beta chain originates from a study of T cell repertoires in cytomegalovirus infection (dated by TCRdb to the late 2010s). Background on the whole study: Donor HLA type was relevant to the analysis, as public TCR beta signatures indicated carriage of CMV infection together with the matching HLA type.

CDR1 and CDR2 (SGHTA, FQGTGA) derive from the germline V gene. Including cysteine and phenylalanine, the CDR3 has 15 amino acids. The CDR3 DNA has 45 bases and is translated from base 1. The paper as a whole reports these results and caveats: In both this cohort and an independent cohort of 352 donors, the cumulative frequency of public TCR beta family members distinguished carriers of CMV infection plus the relevant HLA type. The ex vivo response was dominated by HLA-C-restricted CMV-specific TCR beta clonotypes, which also provided the single most frequent clonotype in two of eight donors.

A remark on this clonotype: This receptor's antigen is unknown. Mismatch with germline at one junction end may stem from a read error.

TCRdb lists the instrument as Illumina HiSeq 1500. The raw public data were reprocessed by TCRdb itself: fastp quality trimming at Q25, MiXCR clonotype calling, in-frame beta chains only. Rows matching on CDR3 protein sequence are summarized as one entry with the most common DNA and genes. The sample table holds approximately 750,000 distinct CDR3 sequences, of which 35% were seen once. The ten largest make up 2.5% to 3% of the sample. The chain is made from TRBV7-3 and TRBJ2-3; TRBD1 fits 7 bases in the junction. The specimen was PBMCs. This sequence originates from a human donor in good health (CMV status not recorded). Some clones in this sample may be carry-over from other donors' samples. The bases read TGTGCCAGCAGCTTACGGGACAGTAACACAGATACGCAGTCTTTT. Its translation reads: CASSLRDSNTDTQSF.